This T cell receptor beta chain was captured by sequencing in a study of cytomegalovirus exposure and HLA in healthy donors. Findings and caveats of the study: Earlier findings revealed that most TCR beta V segments proved productive either about 87% or about 30% of the time. Among the CMV-associated chains, three were confirmed in vitro as specific for CMV antigens.

This clone was observed once. Its target is not known. V dropped 5 bases and J dropped 2 bases, with 11 bases sitting between them. The CDR3 runs 14 residues. The germline gives CDR1 MGHDK, CDR2 SYGVNS. Likely unrecorded immune exposures existed in these nominally healthy donors. PCR involved 60 Vbeta and 13 Jbeta primers. Assay used: immunoSEQ multiplex PCR; TCRdb lists only in-frame clones, some missing. Of around 130,000 clones detected, 65% to 90% appear once; the ten largest clones hold 10% to 12%. This clonotype was sampled from a male donor in good health and CMV-seropositive. The chain joins TRBV25-1 to TRBJ2-3; D is possibly TRBD1 (6 bases). Sequencing input: PBMCs. The CDR3 region is CASSMGHYTDTQYF. The CDR3 region has the DNA TGTGCCAGCAGTATGGGACACTACACAGATACGCAGTATTTT.